This T cell receptor (beta chain) stems from a study of shared clonotypes between healthy human individuals. The study's findings and limits: Memory subsets generally showed smaller estimated richness than naive subsets did. Clonotype sharing levels among donors were expected to vary with sequencing depth. The study found roughly 5% of naive CD4 clonotypes shared across a few donors. Lower generation probabilities were found for non-shared clonotypes than for those shared by all four donors.

In regard to this clone: Its specificity is not known.

The V gene's germline CDR1 is SGHTA and CDR2 FQGNSA. Unmatched junction bases numbered 10, after V lost 7 bases and J lost 9 bases. This CDR3 region has 13 residues. Only in-frame clones appear in the TCRdb table, and some are missing; sequencing was by immunoSEQ multiplex PCR. Of roughly 380,000 clones in the sample, 96% are singletons; the top ten hold about 0.32%. The sequencing sample was made of memory CD8+ T cells sorted from blood. Subset specified: CD45RO+ cells pooled with CCR7-negative TemRA cells. V is TRBV7-2 and J is TRBJ2-7, with 9 bases lining up with TRBD1. This clonotype was obtained from a man between 25 and 39 years old in good health. CDR3 nucleotide sequence: TGTGCCAGCACTACTGGACAGGGGAGGACGCAGTACTTC. Translating it yields CASTTGQGRTQYF.